Listed here are 10 T cell receptor beta chains from one sample, sequenced in a study of human T cells and chemical hapten exposure. Specified time point: healthy volunteer bleed at 2 weeks. The template was total RNA from unfractionated whole blood. TCRdb called the RACE reads again in MiXCR, with one record for every CDR3 protein. The sample lists roughly 130,000 distinct CDR3 sequences; about 9% were seen once. The sequenced sample consisted of whole blood. The receptor set was obtained from a male donor in good health. Some clones in this sample may be carry-over from other donors' samples.

This clonotype appeared a few times. This rearrangement joins TRBV4-2 to TRBJ1-1; 8 bases align to TRBD1. This CDR3 region has 18 residues. Germline-derived CDR1 and CDR2 are LGHNA and YNFKEQ. V gave up 0 bases and J gave up 0 bases; unmatched junction bases: 9. The CDR3 spells CASSQEAHLGQVNTEAFF. In nucleotides, the CDR3 is TGTGCCAGCAGCCAAGAGGCGCACTTGGGACAGGTGAACACTGAAGCTTTCTTT.

This CDR3 is CASSTSSGARGYSPLHF. Written as DNA, the CDR3 is TGTGCCAGCAGCACGTCGAGTGGAGCTCGAGGGTACTCACCCCTCCACTTT. The chain combines TRBV5-6 with TRBJ1-6; no clear D. The CDR3 contains 17 residues. Germline CDR1 reads SGHDT; CDR2 reads YYEEEE. Trimming cost V 4 bases and J 10 bases, with 24 bases left between them.

This clonotype was counted at least ten times. This chain uses TRBV13 with TRBJ2-1, with 12 bases identical to TRBD2. CDR1 and CDR2 from the germline V gene are PRHDT and FYEKMQ (reference sequence). V gave up 5 bases and J gave up 3 bases; unmatched junction bases: 2. The CDR3 sequence is 15 residues long. The CDR3 is CASSGLAGSYNEQFF. Here the CDR3 DNA reads TGTGCCAGCAGCGGACTAGCGGGAAGCTACAATGAGCAGTTCTTC.

The rearrangement joins TRBV4-3 to TRBJ2-7; D may be TRBD1 (5 bases). Germline assignment: CDR1 LGHNA and CDR2 YSLEER. The CDR3 has 15 amino acids. Trimming removed 0 bases from V and 2 bases from J, with 11 bases in between. DNA of the CDR3: TGCGCCAGCAGCCAAGATCCGGCAGGGACCTACGAGCAGTACTTC. It encodes CASSQDPAGTYEQYF.

This clonotype has just a few counts. This sequence joins TRBV5-1 and TRBJ2-2, with 11 positions matching TRBD1. There are 16 residues in the CDR3. V dropped 4 bases and J dropped 6; count of bases not matched to a gene: 8. CDR1 SGHRS and CDR2 YFSETQ come from the germline V gene. The CDR3 here is CASSPHRDRGAGELFF. In nucleotides, the CDR3 is TGCGCCAGCAGCCCCCACCGGGACAGGGGGGCCGGGGAGCTGTTTTTT.

The sample holds many counts of this clonotype. This chain joins TRBV6-4 and TRBJ2-1; 8 bases align to TRBD2. The length of the CDR3 is 15 residues. Germline CDR1 is MRHNA and CDR2 is SNTAGT. V lost 8 bases, J lost 4 bases, and 10 bases stayed unmatched. The CDR3 nucleotides read TGTGCCAGCTCCCGGGGGAGCGGGGGTTACAATGAGCAGTTCTTC. It encodes CASSRGSGGYNEQFF.

In this sample, this clonotype turned up a few times. The chain couples TRBV9 to TRBJ1-4; D ambiguous. Trimming removed 4 bases from V and 16 bases from J, with 14 bases in between. Germline CDR1 reads SGDLS; CDR2 reads YYNGEE. This CDR3 region has 11 residues. CDR3 sequence reads: CASSPQRGEFF. In nucleotides, the CDR3 is TGTGCCAGCAGCCCCCAGCGTGGGGAGTTTTTT.

This clonotype has only a few counts. The chain joins TRBV19 to TRBJ2-1, with D hard to call. Germline-derived CDR1 and CDR2 are LNHDA and SQIVND (reference sequence). The CDR3 length is 14 residues. V was pared by 10 bases and J by 0 bases, with 13 bases between. The CDR3, as DNA: TGTGCCACCACGATAGCCAGCTCCTACAATGAGCAGTTCTTC. Its protein product is CATTIASSYNEQFF.

This clonotype occurred many times. The rearrangement joins TRBV20-1 to TRBJ2-1; 7 bases fit TRBD2. Germline V gene lookup returns CDR1 DFQATT and CDR2 SNEGSKA (reference sequence). V was clipped by 5 bases and J by 4 bases; unmatched bases: 5. The length of the CDR3 is 13 residues. The CDR3 nucleotides are TGCAGTGCTCCCGTGGGAGGGTACAATGAGCAGTTCTTC. It encodes CSAPVGGYNEQFF.

This clonotype was recorded a few times. The chain couples TRBV7-9 to TRBJ2-1; 10 nucleotides align to TRBD2. Per the germline V gene, CDR1 is SEHNR and CDR2 is FQNEAQ (reference sequence). The CDR3 is 16 amino acids. After removal of 5 bases from V and 9 bases from J, the junction contained 13 bases not matched to a gene. CDR3 sequence: CASSRTISGRASEQFF. CDR3 bases: TGTGCCAGCAGCCGAACGATAAGCGGGAGGGCCAGTGAGCAGTTCTTC. The full variable domain, rest sourced from reference TRBV7-9 and TRBJ2-1, is DTGVSQNPRHKITKRGQNVTFRCDPISEHNRLYWYRQTLGQGPEFLTYFQNEAQLEKSRLLSDRFSAERPKGSFSTLEIQRTEQGDSAMYLCASSRTISGRASEQFFGPGTRLTVL.